The clone carrying this T cell receptor (beta chain) has just a few counts. The antigen remains unidentified. This specimen comes from a study of cytomegalovirus exposure and HLA in healthy donors. Overall study findings and caveats: Judged likely to be a sequencing artifact was a cluster of highly shared sequence variants.

The PCR used 60 Vbeta and 13 Jbeta primers. Generated by immunoSEQ multiplex PCR, the TCRdb table keeps only in-frame clones and is missing some. This sample has tens of thousands of clones, with over 60% found just once. The CDR3 runs to 15 residues. With 3 bases clipped from V and 2 bases from J, the junction kept 5 bases outside the gene matches. Germline V gene data show CDR1 as SNHLY and CDR2 as FYNNEI. The material sequenced was PBMCs. J is TRBJ1-1 and V is TRBV2; 8 nucleotides align to TRBD1. The receptor comes from a woman between 50 and 59 years old in good health and CMV-seronegative. The CDR3 sequence: CASSEMGQVNTEAFF. The CDR3 nucleotides are TGTGCCAGCAGTGAGATGGGACAGGTTAACACTGAAGCTTTCTTT.